This entry concerns a single T cell receptor (beta chain). Its target is not known. The data are from a study of CD8 T cells in ankylosing spondylitis. The study's findings and limits: Matched ankylosing spondylitis synovial fluid reportedly showed significant enrichment of disease-linked clones.

TCRdb redid the calling of the 5' RACE reads with MiXCR, one entry per CDR3 protein. The repertoire consists of under 250,000 distinct CDR3 sequences, with 32% occurring once and the leading ten covering approximately 4.6%. The V gene end was trimmed by 2 bases and the J gene end by 2 bases; junction bases not matched to a gene: 7. Germline loops: CDR1 SGHDT, CDR2 YYEEEE. The CDR3 has 16 residues. Sequenced sample: blood, either unsorted or a sorted T cell fraction (not recorded which). The chain couples TRBV5-6 to TRBJ2-3, with 8 positions matching TRBD2. The TCR sequence derives from a male donor with ankylosing spondylitis or in good health (not recorded which). CDR3 nucleotide sequence: TGTGCCAGCAGCTTTACGGGGACTAGACCCACAGATACGCAGTATTTT. It yields the protein CASSFTGTRPTDTQYF.